Listed below are T cell receptor beta chains from one sample, sequenced in a study of blood T cells in healthy people across ages. Via MiXCR, TCRdb re-called the 5' RACE reads, giving one row per CDR3 protein. The sample yields about 1.8 million distinct CDR3 sequences, about 50% seen once. The sample taken for sequencing was blood. These receptors were collected from a woman between 40 and 55 years old in good health. The CDR3 runs from the conserved cysteine through the conserved F or W. D genes are given only for firm matches. For some rows the clone size is stated as once, few or many, or as a class when expanded; others skip it.

abundance: .
d_gene: .
v_gene: TRBV20-1
j_gene: TRBJ1-2
CDR3aa: CSASLPGYTF
CDR3nt: TGCAGTGCTAGCCTACCTGGCTACACCTTC

abundance: .
d_gene: .
v_gene: TRBV6-1
j_gene: TRBJ2-7
CDR3aa: CASRGTREAYEQYF
CDR3nt: TGTGCCAGCAGGGGAACTCGTGAGGCCTACGAGCAGTACTTC

abundance: .
d_gene: TRBD1
v_gene: TRBV4-3
j_gene: TRBJ2-7
CDR3aa: CASSRNRDSLYNEQYF
CDR3nt: TGCGCCAGCAGCCGAAACCGGGACAGTCTCTACAATGAGCAGTACTTC

abundance: once
d_gene: .
v_gene: TRBV7-8
j_gene: TRBJ2-7
CDR3aa: CASTSETEQYF
CDR3nt: TGTGCCAGCACCTCAGAGACCGAGCAGTACTTC

abundance: few
d_gene: .
v_gene: TRBV20-1
j_gene: TRBJ1-5
CDR3aa: CSARSRDNSNQPQHF
CDR3nt: TGCAGTGCTAGATCGAGAGACAATAGCAATCAGCCCCAGCATTTT

abundance: .
d_gene: .
v_gene: TRBV11-2
j_gene: TRBJ2-1
CDR3aa: CASSLVALSSYNEQFF
CDR3nt: TGTGCCAGCAGCTTAGTAGCGCTCAGCTCCTACAATGAGCAGTTCTTC

abundance: few
d_gene: .
v_gene: TRBV6-5
j_gene: TRBJ1-1
CDR3aa: CASMSQGTMNTEAFF
CDR3nt: TGTGCCAGCATGTCACAGGGTACCATGAACACTGAAGCTTTCTTT

abundance: .
d_gene: TRBD2
v_gene: TRBV5-1
j_gene: TRBJ2-1
CDR3aa: CASSTGLAGTHDEQFF
CDR3nt: TGCGCCAGCAGCACCGGACTAGCGGGGACCCACGATGAGCAGTTCTTC

abundance: few
d_gene: .
v_gene: TRBV9
j_gene: TRBJ2-3
CDR3aa: CASSAPPQYF
CDR3nt: TGTGCCAGCAGCGCCCCCCCGCAGTATTTT

abundance: .
d_gene: .
v_gene: TRBV20-1
j_gene: TRBJ2-5
CDR3aa: CSARSATAPWDQYF
CDR3nt: TGCAGTGCTAGATCTGCGACAGCCCCATGGGACCAGTACTTC

abundance: .
d_gene: .
v_gene: TRBV20-1
j_gene: TRBJ2-7
CDR3aa: CSANEATGRSYEQYF
CDR3nt: TGCAGTGCTAACGAAGCGACAGGGAGGTCCTACGAGCAGTACTTC

abundance: .
d_gene: TRBD2
v_gene: TRBV7-2
j_gene: TRBJ2-1
CDR3aa: CASSHAGGTSYNEQFF
CDR3nt: TGTGCCAGCAGCCACGCGGGGGGTACCTCCTACAATGAGCAGTTCTTC

abundance: .
d_gene: .
v_gene: TRBV29-1
j_gene: TRBJ2-5
CDR3aa: CSVGAAQGTQYF
CDR3nt: TGCAGCGTTGGGGCAGCTCAAGGGACCCAGTACTTC

abundance: .
d_gene: TRBD2
v_gene: TRBV6-2/TRBV6-3
j_gene: TRBJ2-1
CDR3aa: CASSSPLERGTFSYNEQFF
CDR3nt: TGTGCCAGCAGTTCCCCGTTGGAGCGGGGCACCTTCTCCTACAATGAGCAGTTCTTC

abundance: .
d_gene: TRBD2
v_gene: TRBV4-2
j_gene: TRBJ2-5
CDR3aa: CASSQDGSRGGLETQYF
CDR3nt: TGTGCCAGCAGCCAAGATGGGTCGCGGGGGGGCCTAGAGACCCAGTACTTC

abundance: .
d_gene: .
v_gene: TRBV7-2
j_gene: TRBJ2-1
CDR3aa: CASSLRMAGAPDNEQFF
CDR3nt: TGTGCCAGCAGCTTACGGATGGCGGGGGCCCCCGACAATGAGCAGTTCTTC

abundance: .
d_gene: TRBD2
v_gene: TRBV7-2
j_gene: TRBJ2-7
CDR3aa: CASSFRVSAGQTYEQYF
CDR3nt: TGTGCCAGCAGCTTTCGAGTTTCAGCGGGGCAGACCTACGAGCAGTACTTC

abundance: few
d_gene: .
v_gene: TRBV13
j_gene: TRBJ2-3
CDR3aa: CASSPLPQGNTQYF
CDR3nt: TGTGCCAGCAGCCCACTTCCCCAGGGGAATACGCAGTATTTT

abundance: few
d_gene: .
v_gene: TRBV6-2/TRBV6-3
j_gene: TRBJ2-7
CDR3aa: CASSYEGVAYEQYF
CDR3nt: TGTGCCAGCAGTTACGAGGGGGTGGCCTACGAGCAGTACTTC

abundance: .
d_gene: TRBD2
v_gene: TRBV20-1
j_gene: TRBJ2-5
CDR3aa: CSASSLAGGIQETQYF
CDR3nt: TGCAGTGCTAGTAGTCTAGCGGGGGGCATACAAGAGACCCAGTACTTC

abundance: .
d_gene: .
v_gene: TRBV7-3
j_gene: TRBJ2-4
CDR3aa: CASSPDDRAKNIQYF
CDR3nt: TGTGCCAGCAGCCCGGACGATAGGGCCAAAAACATTCAGTACTTC

abundance: .
d_gene: .
v_gene: TRBV27
j_gene: TRBJ1-6
CDR3aa: CASSLSLSGLSSPLHF
CDR3nt: TGTGCCAGCAGTTTATCGTTGTCGGGGTTGAGTTCACCCCTCCACTTT

abundance: .
d_gene: .
v_gene: TRBV4-1
j_gene: TRBJ1-2
CDR3aa: CASSQVKPHMGLNYGYTF
CDR3nt: TGCGCCAGCAGCCAAGTAAAGCCCCATATGGGTCTTAACTATGGCTACACCTTC

abundance: .
d_gene: TRBD1
v_gene: TRBV6-5
j_gene: TRBJ1-1
CDR3aa: CASILDVQGENTEAFF
CDR3nt: TGTGCCAGCATTCTGGACGTACAGGGGGAGAACACTGAAGCTTTCTTT

abundance: few
d_gene: .
v_gene: TRBV6-6
j_gene: TRBJ1-2
CDR3aa: CASGPGQTSKGYTF
CDR3nt: TGTGCCAGCGGGCCTGGACAGACTAGCAAGGGCTACACCTTC

abundance: .
d_gene: .
v_gene: TRBV4-2
j_gene: TRBJ2-3
CDR3aa: CASSQDGTGSTDTQYF
CDR3nt: TGTGCCAGCAGCCAAGACGGGACGGGGAGCACAGATACGCAGTATTTT

abundance: few
d_gene: TRBD1
v_gene: TRBV15
j_gene: TRBJ2-3
CDR3aa: CATSRDLGTGVPDTQYF
CDR3nt: TGTGCCACCAGCAGAGATCTCGGGACAGGGGTTCCAGATACGCAGTATTTT

abundance: few
d_gene: .
v_gene: TRBV9
j_gene: TRBJ2-7
CDR3aa: CASAGPSSYEQYF
CDR3nt: TGTGCCAGCGCGGGGCCAAGCTCCTACGAGCAGTACTTC

abundance: .
d_gene: .
v_gene: TRBV27
j_gene: TRBJ1-3
CDR3aa: CASSLNRGNTIYF
CDR3nt: TGTGCCAGCAGTTTAAATAGGGGAAACACCATATATTTT

abundance: few
d_gene: .
v_gene: TRBV24-1
j_gene: TRBJ2-1
CDR3aa: CATSDLRWHNEQFF
CDR3nt: TGTGCCACCAGTGATTTACGGTGGCACAATGAGCAGTTCTTC

abundance: once
d_gene: .
v_gene: TRBV5-1
j_gene: TRBJ1-1
CDR3aa: CASSPDGVGNTEAFF
CDR3nt: TGCGCCAGCAGCCCGGACGGGGTGGGGAACACTGAAGCTTTCTTT

abundance: few
d_gene: .
v_gene: TRBV7-9
j_gene: TRBJ1-2
CDR3aa: CASSSPGRVYGYTF
CDR3nt: TGTGCCAGCAGCTCTCCGGGACGTGTCTATGGCTACACCTTC